The rows below give T cell receptor beta chains drawn from one sample of a study of T cell responses to AZD1222 COVID-19 vaccine. Repertoires were generated with immunoSEQ multiplex PCR, while TCRdb's copy carries only in-frame clones and drops some. The sample has 100,000 or so clones, more than 70% seen once. Sequencing used peripheral blood, obtained on day 0 of AZD1222 vaccination. The receptors derive from an adult in good health. Both conserved end residues are trimmed from each CDR3. Fields, in order: J gene, V gene, CDR3 protein.

J: TRBJ1-4; V: TRBV7-8; CDR3: ASSSPPWTALT
J: TRBJ1-2; V: TRBV4-1; CDR3: ASSQERPPPANYGYT
J: TRBJ2-7; V: TRBV10-2; CDR3: ASSDRRSYEQY
J: TRBJ1-2; V: TRBV3-1/TRBV3-2; CDR3: ASSPGTGGYT
J: TRBJ1-1; V: TRBV27; CDR3: ASRSQGGRSEAF
J: TRBJ1-1; V: TRBV11-1; CDR3: ASSGTTGSHTEAF
J: TRBJ1-5; V: TRBV4-3; CDR3: ASSQDLGSWAQH
J: TRBJ1-2; V: TRBV9; CDR3: ASSAGPESYGYT
J: TRBJ2-7; V: TRBV18; CDR3: ASSPESSSYEQY
J: TRBJ2-5; V: TRBV18; CDR3: ASSPTLDETQY
J: TRBJ2-5; V: TRBV3-1/TRBV3-2; CDR3: ASSHGTGALETQY
J: TRBJ1-2; V: TRBV28; CDR3: ASEWDYGYT
J: TRBJ2-1; V: TRBV6-1; CDR3: ASSEPRGALWNEQF
J: TRBJ1-1; V: TRBV7-2; CDR3: ASSSAGTATEAF
J: TRBJ1-2; V: TRBV14; CDR3: ASSEQGYGYT
J: TRBJ2-2; V: TRBV27; CDR3: ASSLGTGVGELF
J: TRBJ1-3; V: TRBV11-2; CDR3: ASSLNVGWRSGNTIY
J: TRBJ1-2; V: TRBV5-1; CDR3: ASSWTGGDGYT
J: TRBJ1-2; V: TRBV5-5; CDR3: ASSLVISVGAYGYT
J: TRBJ2-7; V: TRBV6-5; CDR3: ASRPGLAGIYEQY
J: TRBJ1-1; V: TRBV19; CDR3: ASNHRTAGANTEAF
J: TRBJ2-1; V: TRBV19; CDR3: ASGLGRYRNEQF
J: TRBJ1-2; V: TRBV5-1; CDR3: ASSLDVSARKFL
J: TRBJ2-4; V: TRBV27; CDR3: ASSLRGTAENIQY
J: TRBJ1-6; V: TRBV6-5; CDR3: ASSYSAQNSPLH
J: TRBJ1-4; V: TRBV5-1; CDR3: ASSRREGARGEKLF
J: TRBJ2-6; V: TRBV27; CDR3: ASSLEMGPGANVLT
J: TRBJ1-2; V: TRBV2; CDR3: ASRTGANYGYT
J: TRBJ2-5; V: TRBV7-3; CDR3: ASSRGLAGESETQY
J: TRBJ1-2; V: TRBV20-1; CDR3: SASLLQTSYGYT
J: TRBJ1-5; V: TRBV29-1; CDR3: SVLEFRFQIEYSNQPQH
J: TRBJ1-5; V: TRBV3-1/TRBV3-2; CDR3: ASSQGSGEDYQPQH
J: TRBJ1-1; V: TRBV24-1; CDR3: ATSAGRQGNTEAF
J: TRBJ1-1; V: TRBV30; CDR3: AWRVNTEAF
J: TRBJ1-6; V: TRBV6-5; CDR3: ASSYSGLGSPLH
J: TRBJ2-5; V: TRBV6-5; CDR3: ASSWGTGSGEETQY
J: TRBJ2-7; V: TRBV7-2; CDR3: ASSPGRTGQEQY
J: TRBJ1-1; V: TRBV5-1; CDR3: ASSLALNTEAF
J: TRBJ1-1; V: TRBV11-3; CDR3: ASSLVGVGWGTEAF
J: TRBJ2-3; V: TRBV19; CDR3: ASRSTTGGAVGTDTQY
J: TRBJ2-7; V: TRBV5-1; CDR3: ASSVWGNEQY
J: TRBJ2-5; V: TRBV18; CDR3: ASSPRSGQETQY
J: TRBJ1-2; V: TRBV19; CDR3: ASSTPRTGGGNGYT
J: TRBJ1-6; V: TRBV7-2; CDR3: ASREQTGRSPLH
J: TRBJ1-5; V: TRBV27; CDR3: ASSSKVGNQPQH
J: TRBJ2-2; V: TRBV28; CDR3: ASSPVLRTGELF
J: TRBJ2-1; V: TRBV19; CDR3: ASNPQPSSYNEQF
J: TRBJ2-4; V: TRBV18; CDR3: ASSPPGAGAKNIQY
J: TRBJ2-1; V: TRBV5-5; CDR3: ASSDRDRGYNEQF
J: TRBJ1-4; V: TRBV18; CDR3: ASSSGPPIGGEKLF
J: TRBJ2-1; V: TRBV7-3; CDR3: ASSNRDGEQF
J: TRBJ1-1; V: TRBV6-2/TRBV6-3; CDR3: ASSYTGPKAF